Listed here is a single TCR beta chain. Per the study methods: Amplification of reference gene primers was used by the study to estimate nucleated cell counts. Produced via immunoSEQ multiplex PCR; TCRdb's table is partial and in-frame only. The V and J calls and clone size are taken from that table; D and trimming were inferred from the DNA. The sample yields fewer than 60,000 clones, just under 80% seen once. Trimming took 4 bases from V and 3 from J; bases not matched to a gene: 6. The CDR3 spans 15 residues. The germline V gene has CDR1 MDHEN and CDR2 SYDVKM. The data stem from a study of blood T cell repertoires in COVID-19. Looking at the study overall: Specimens from acute and convalescent COVID-19 originated in the United States, Italy and Spain. T cells, B-cell-depleted T cells, or PBMCs supplied cDNA or gDNA.

Sequenced input: peripheral blood. The chain combines TRBV28 with TRBJ2-5; 9 bases line up with TRBD2. The sequence came from a human donor in a cohort sampled during active COVID-19. The chain's CDR3 is CASSSPLAGKETQYF. The CDR3 nucleotides are TGTGCCAGCAGTTCCCCCCTAGCGGGAAAAGAGACCCAGTACTTC.